A selection of T cell receptor beta chains follows, all from one sample in a study of T cells in Graves' hyperthyroidism and ophthalmopathy. TCRdb re-derived calls from the multiplex PCR reads in MiXCR, one entry per CDR3 protein. The repertoire holds around 600,000 distinct CDR3 sequences, with roughly 14% as singletons. Material: blood. The source is a woman in her fifties or sixties with Graves' ophthalmopathy. The CDR3 runs from the conserved cysteine through the conserved F or W. A D gene is named only where the DNA matches it firmly. Size is omitted from some rows. Given values are once, few, many or a class for expanded clones.

CDR3 DNA,CDR3 protein,D gene,V gene,clone size,J gene
TGCGCCAGCAGCCAAGGAAGGGGGAAGAGCAATCAGCCCCAGCATTTT,CASSQGRGKSNQPQHF,.,TRBV4-1,.,TRBJ1-5
TGCAGTGCTAGAGATCCCCAGGGAGGCACAGATACGCAGTATTTT,CSARDPQGGTDTQYF,.,TRBV20-1,many,TRBJ2-3
TGCGCCAGCAGCCTGTTCGGGACCGACACCTACGAGCAGTACTTC,CASSLFGTDTYEQYF,.,TRBV4-1,many,TRBJ2-7
TGTGCCAGCAGCCAAGCTAGCGGGAGGAGAGATACGCAGTATTTT,CASSQASGRRDTQYF,TRBD2,TRBV14,.,TRBJ2-3
TGTGCCAGCAAAAATGACAGGGCCAATCAGCCCCAGCATTTT,CASKNDRANQPQHF,TRBD1,TRBV28,many,TRBJ1-5
TGTGCCAGCAGTCTCCGACCGGGGGGACTTGGTTCACCCCTCCACTTT,CASSLRPGGLGSPLHF,.,TRBV27,.,TRBJ1-6
TGTGCCAGCAACCCCGGGACGACCCATGAGCAGTTCTTC,CASNPGTTHEQFF,.,TRBV12-3/TRBV12-4,few,TRBJ2-1
TGTGCCAGCAGCCTAGCGGGAGGCACACCCTACGAGCAGTACTTC,CASSLAGGTPYEQYF,TRBD2,TRBV12-3/TRBV12-4,many,TRBJ2-7
TGTGCCAGCAGACGGGACAGGGGTTGGTCAGATACGCAGTATTTT,CASRRDRGWSDTQYF,TRBD1,TRBV7-2,many,TRBJ2-3
TGCGCCAGCAGCGACCTGCGAAACCCTGGGGGGGAGCAGTTCTTC,CASSDLRNPGGEQFF,.,TRBV5-1,many,TRBJ2-1
TGCAGCGTGAAAGGGCGGACAACCTACGAGCAGTACTTC,CSVKGRTTYEQYF,.,TRBV29-1,many,TRBJ2-7
TGTGCCAGCAGCGGACAGGGGGCGGGTGATACGCAGTATTTT,CASSGQGAGDTQYF,TRBD1,TRBV2,many,TRBJ2-3
TGTGCCAGCAGCCGATACGCAGGTGAACTAGCGGGAGACCCAATCATCTGGGTGCAGTTCTTC,CASSRYAGELAGDPIIWVQFF,TRBD2,TRBV7-9,.,TRBJ2-1
TGTGCCAGCAGCCAAGCGCTAGAGGGCAATGAGCAGTTCTTC,CASSQALEGNEQFF,.,TRBV14,.,TRBJ2-1
TGTGGTTGGAGATGGGGAACTGAAGCTTTCTTT,CGWRWGTEAFF,.,TRBV30,.,TRBJ1-1
TGTGCCAGTAGTAAACTAGCGGGAGTAGACGAGCAGTACTTC,CASSKLAGVDEQYF,TRBD2,TRBV19,.,TRBJ2-7
TGTGCCAGCAGCTTAGAAAAATCAAGCAATCAGCCCCAGCATTTT,CASSLEKSSNQPQHF,.,TRBV7-2,.,TRBJ1-5
TGTGCCAGCAGACCCCCCAGGGGGACGACTCCACGGGAGACCCAGTACTTC,CASRPPRGTTPRETQYF,TRBD1,TRBV2,many,TRBJ2-5
TGCAGCGTTGAATATAGCGGGAGGTCGGCAGATACGCAGTATTTT,CSVEYSGRSADTQYF,TRBD2,TRBV29-1,many,TRBJ2-3
TGTGCCTGGAGTCAGGACGGCGAGCAGTACTTC,CAWSQDGEQYF,.,TRBV30,many,TRBJ2-7
TGTGCCTGGAGCGCCACCCCCGGAGTGCCTGAGCAGTTCTTC,CAWSATPGVPEQFF,.,TRBV30,many,TRBJ2-1
TGCAGTGCTAGAAGGGCTGGGAATAGTAATGAGCAGTTCTTC,CSARRAGNSNEQFF,.,TRBV20-1,.,TRBJ2-1
TGTGCCAGCAGTTACGGACCCTATGGCTACACCTTC,CASSYGPYGYTF,.,TRBV6-6,few,TRBJ1-2
TGTGCCTGGAGTGACAGGAGCACAGATACGCAGTATTTT,CAWSDRSTDTQYF,.,TRBV30,.,TRBJ2-3
TGCAGTGAAGGGGCTATCTCCTACAATGAGCAGTTCTTC,CSEGAISYNEQFF,.,TRBV20-1,many,TRBJ2-1
TGTGCCAGCAGGCCTAGCGGGAGAGGGGAGACCCAGTACTTC,CASRPSGRGETQYF,TRBD2,TRBV28,.,TRBJ2-5
TGCGCCAGCAGCTTGGTGGCAGCAACTAATGAAAAACTGTTTTTT,CASSLVAATNEKLFF,.,TRBV5-1,.,TRBJ1-4
TGCAGTGTTAAAGGACAGGGGGACACTGAAGCTTTCTTT,CSVKGQGDTEAFF,TRBD1,TRBV20-1,many,TRBJ1-1
TGTGCCTGGAGTCGGAGCTACGAGCAGTACTTC,CAWSRSYEQYF,.,TRBV30,many,TRBJ2-7
TGCAGTGCTAGCTCCAGCGCAATACAAGAGACCCAGTACTTC,CSASSSAIQETQYF,.,TRBV20-1,many,TRBJ2-5
TGTGCCAGTAGAAGCGGGCAGGCATTCGGGCCCCAGCATTTT,CASRSGQAFGPQHF,.,TRBV19,few,TRBJ1-5
TGTGCCAGCAGCTTATCCACAGGGGATATCTATTCACCCCTCCACTTT,CASSLSTGDIYSPLHF,TRBD1,TRBV7-2,.,TRBJ1-6
TGTGCCAGCAGCTTGAGCAGGGACAATCCCGGCTACACCTTC,CASSLSRDNPGYTF,.,TRBV5-6,many,TRBJ1-2
TGTGCCAGCAGACTCCCTAGCGGGAGACTCAATGAGCAGTTCTTC,CASRLPSGRLNEQFF,TRBD2,TRBV28,.,TRBJ2-1
TGTGCCAGCAGCTTAGAGGCTTGGGCGGGCGAGCAGTACTTC,CASSLEAWAGEQYF,.,TRBV11-2,many,TRBJ2-7
TGTGCCAGCAGCCCGAGGGGGACAGGGAACACCGGGGAGCTGTTTTTT,CASSPRGTGNTGELFF,TRBD1,TRBV11-3,many,TRBJ2-2
TGCAGTGCTACTGACATGACTGCTGTCGGATATGGCTACACCTTC,CSATDMTAVGYGYTF,.,TRBV20-1,many,TRBJ1-2
TGTGCCAGCACTTCTAGGACTAGGGACTACAATGAGCAGTTCTTC,CASTSRTRDYNEQFF,TRBD2,TRBV6-1,many,TRBJ2-1
TGTGCCAGCAGCCAACCCCATGGGGGGGAGCTCTACAATGAGCAGTTCTTC,CASSQPHGGELYNEQFF,.,TRBV3-2,.,TRBJ2-1
TGCAGTGCTAGAGGGACAGGGGGACTAGCGGGAGAGGACTACAATGAGCAGTTCTTC,CSARGTGGLAGEDYNEQFF,TRBD2,TRBV20-1,few,TRBJ2-1
TGCAGCGGCGACAGGGGAGGCACAGATACGCAGTATTTT,CSGDRGGTDTQYF,TRBD1,TRBV29-1,many,TRBJ2-3
TGTGCCAGCAATCAGGGGGGACAGGGGATTTCACGTAATTCACCCCTCCACTTT,CASNQGGQGISRNSPLHF,TRBD1,TRBV7-2,many,TRBJ1-6
TGTGCCAGCAGTCCGCGACGGGACAGGGCTTACAATGAGCAGTTCTTC,CASSPRRDRAYNEQFF,TRBD1,TRBV27,many,TRBJ2-1
TGCAGCGTTCCCTCTAGCCGCGGGGAGCTGTTTTTT,CSVPSSRGELFF,.,TRBV29-1,.,TRBJ2-2
TGTGCCAGCAGCTATGACAGGGGGAAGAATTCACCCCTCCACTTT,CASSYDRGKNSPLHF,TRBD1,TRBV7-2,few,TRBJ1-6
TGTGCCAGCAGCCCGGGGACTAGCTTCTACGAGCAGTACTTC,CASSPGTSFYEQYF,TRBD2,TRBV7-9,.,TRBJ2-7
TGTGCCAGCAGCCCTAAGACTAGCGCAACCTACGAGCAGTACTTC,CASSPKTSATYEQYF,TRBD2,TRBV7-8,.,TRBJ2-7
TGTGCCAGCAGTTACCGGGACAGGTCGTCTCTTGCATATGGCCACACCTTC,CASSYRDRSSLAYGHTF,TRBD1,TRBV28,few,TRBJ1-2
TGTGCCAGCAGCTTGTCGGGTAGCGGGAGTTCAAGGGAGACCCAGTACTTC,CASSLSGSGSSRETQYF,TRBD2,TRBV5-4,many,TRBJ2-5
TGCAGCGCCGGGGGGGGGAGCAATCAGCCCCAGCATTTT,CSAGGGSNQPQHF,.,TRBV29-1,few,TRBJ1-5
TGTGCCAGCTTGGGGAACTCCTACGAGCAGTACTTC,CASLGNSYEQYF,.,TRBV10-3,many,TRBJ2-7
TGTGCCAGCAGGTCCCAGGGGGCGCGTTCGAATGAGCAGTTCTTC,CASRSQGARSNEQFF,TRBD1,TRBV6-1,few,TRBJ2-1
TGCGCCAGCAGCCCGGGACAGTCAACTAATGAAAAACTGTTTTTT,CASSPGQSTNEKLFF,TRBD1,TRBV5-1,.,TRBJ1-4